The clone carrying this T cell receptor (beta chain) was counted between two and nine times. Its antigen remains unidentified. Trimming removed 8 bases from V and 6 bases from J; junction bases left unmatched: 5. Germline V gene data show CDR1 as SNHLY and CDR2 as FYNNEI. The length of the CDR3 is 13 residues. This sample was taken from a study of cytomegalovirus exposure and HLA in healthy donors. The primer mix had 60 Vbeta and 13 Jbeta primers. Using immunoSEQ multiplex PCR, the repertoire was profiled, and TCRdb retains in-frame clones only, with some absent. The table has approximately 95,000 clones, 78% seen once. The study, taken as a whole, reports: In a later analysis, several top co-occurrence clusters appeared linked to parvovirus B19, influenza, CMV and Epstein-Barr virus. There were under 200 TCR beta chains listed as cytomegalovirus-associated.

The source is a woman in her thirties or forties in good health and CMV-seropositive. The sequenced sample was PBMCs. This chain links TRBV2 with TRBJ2-3; 10 bases map to TRBD1. In DNA form, the CDR3 reads TGTGCCAGCCGGGACAGGGGTCTGGATACGCAGTATTTT. This gives the protein CASRDRGLDTQYF.